Shown below are 2 T cell receptor beta chains from a single sample sequenced in a study of blood T cell repertoires in COVID-19 (dated by TCRdb to 2020 to 2021). Library preparation employed the immunoSEQ multiplex PCR assay. This is the immuneACCESS table as TCRdb keeps it, with only in-frame sequences that have V and J called. A part of the clones is gone; compared with another copy, unresolved V genes explain less than half, and the rest is unexplained. In all, the sample holds over 200,000 clones, and 70% to 90% of those were seen once. The biggest ten clones account for 6.5% to 9% of the sample. The sequenced sample consisted of peripheral blood. These receptors originate from a woman between 45 and 60 years old with active or convalescent COVID-19.

This chain joins TRBV18 and TRBJ1-1; D unresolved. The CDR3 has 15 amino acids. Trimming stripped 1 base from V and 5 bases from J, with 14 bases between. The germline gives CDR1 KGHSH, CDR2 LQKENI. The CDR3 loop reads CASSPRNTPGTEAFF. The CDR3 nucleotides read TGTGCCAGCTCACCACGTAACACCCCGGGGACTGAAGCTTTCTTT.

The V gene is TRBV14, the J gene TRBJ2-2, with D perhaps TRBD2 (5 bases). Between the trimmed V and J ends, which lost 0 bases and 4 bases, there was a span of 18 bases. Germline CDR1 SGHDN, CDR2 FVKESK. This CDR3 has 18 amino acids. CDR3 residues: CASSQDSERLAFTGELFF. The CDR3 DNA reads TGTGCCAGCAGCCAAGATAGCGAGCGGTTGGCCTTCACCGGGGAGCTGTTTTTT.